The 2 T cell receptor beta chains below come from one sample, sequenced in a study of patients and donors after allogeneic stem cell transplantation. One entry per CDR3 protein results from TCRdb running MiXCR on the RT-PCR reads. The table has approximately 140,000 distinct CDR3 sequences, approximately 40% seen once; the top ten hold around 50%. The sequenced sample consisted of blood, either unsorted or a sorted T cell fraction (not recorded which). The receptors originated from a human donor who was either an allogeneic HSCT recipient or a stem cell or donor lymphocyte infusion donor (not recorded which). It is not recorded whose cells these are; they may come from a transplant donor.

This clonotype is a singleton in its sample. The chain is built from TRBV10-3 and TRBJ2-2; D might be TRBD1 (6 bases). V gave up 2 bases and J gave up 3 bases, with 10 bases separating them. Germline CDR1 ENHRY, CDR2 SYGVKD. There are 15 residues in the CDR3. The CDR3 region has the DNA TGTGCCATCAGTGAGAGGGACACCTACACCGGGGAGCTGTTTTTT. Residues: CAISERDTYTGELFF.

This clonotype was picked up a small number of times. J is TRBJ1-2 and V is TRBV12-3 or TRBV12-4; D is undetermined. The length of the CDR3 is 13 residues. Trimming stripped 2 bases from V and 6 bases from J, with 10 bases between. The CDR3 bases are TGTGCCAGCAGTTTACTGGGGTACGATGGCTACACCTTC. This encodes CASSLLGYDGYTF.